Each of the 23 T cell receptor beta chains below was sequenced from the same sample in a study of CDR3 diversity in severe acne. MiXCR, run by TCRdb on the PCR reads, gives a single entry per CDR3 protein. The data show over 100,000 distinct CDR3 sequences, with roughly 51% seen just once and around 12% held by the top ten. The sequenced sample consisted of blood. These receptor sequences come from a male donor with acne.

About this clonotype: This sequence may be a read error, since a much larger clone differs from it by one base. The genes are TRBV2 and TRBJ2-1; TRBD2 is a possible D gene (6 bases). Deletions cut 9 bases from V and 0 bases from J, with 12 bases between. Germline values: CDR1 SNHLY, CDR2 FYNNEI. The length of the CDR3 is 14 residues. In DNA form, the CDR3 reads TGTGCCAGTCAGCTGGGACTCTCCTACAATGAGCAGTTCTTC. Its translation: CASQLGLSYNEQFF.

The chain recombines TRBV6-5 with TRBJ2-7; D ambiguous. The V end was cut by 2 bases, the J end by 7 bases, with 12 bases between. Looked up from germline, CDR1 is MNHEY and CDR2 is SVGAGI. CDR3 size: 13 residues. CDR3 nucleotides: TGTGCCAGCAGTTACCAACGACCCGGGGAGCAGTACTTC. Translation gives CASSYQRPGEQYF.

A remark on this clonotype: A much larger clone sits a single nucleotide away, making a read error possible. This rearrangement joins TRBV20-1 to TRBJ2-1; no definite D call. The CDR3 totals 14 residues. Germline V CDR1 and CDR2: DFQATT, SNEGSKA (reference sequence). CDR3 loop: CSARDDWKIDEQLF. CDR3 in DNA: TGCAGTGCTAGAGACGACTGGAAAATTGATGAGCAGCTCTTC.

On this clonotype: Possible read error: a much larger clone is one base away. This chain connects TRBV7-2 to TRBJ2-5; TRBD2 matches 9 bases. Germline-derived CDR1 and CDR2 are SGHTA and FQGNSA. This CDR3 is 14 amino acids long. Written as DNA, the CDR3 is TGTGCCAGCAGACCGGCGGGGGGGGGAGAGACCCGGTACTTC. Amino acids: CASRPAGGGETRYF.

CDR3 sequence (DNA): TGCAGTGCTAGAGATGGGGGGTACCAGCCCCAGCATTTT. Its translation is CSARDGGYQPQHF. The chain couples TRBV20-1 to TRBJ1-5; perhaps TRBD1 as D (5 bases). The germline V and J ends were trimmed by 0 bases and 7 bases, with 10 bases remaining between them. The CDR3 has 13 amino acids. Germline CDR1 and CDR2: DFQATT and SNEGSKA (reference sequence).

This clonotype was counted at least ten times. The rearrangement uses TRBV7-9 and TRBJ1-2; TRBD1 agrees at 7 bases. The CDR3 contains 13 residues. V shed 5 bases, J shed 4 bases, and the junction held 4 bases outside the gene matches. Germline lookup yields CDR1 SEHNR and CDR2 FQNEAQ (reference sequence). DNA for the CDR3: TGTGCCAGCAGCGCGGGGACAGTCTATGGCTACACCTTC. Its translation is CASSAGTVYGYTF.

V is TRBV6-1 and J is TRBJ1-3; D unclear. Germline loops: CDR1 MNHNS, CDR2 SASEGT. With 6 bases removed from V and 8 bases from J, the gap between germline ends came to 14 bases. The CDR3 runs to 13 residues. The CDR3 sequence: CASRSPAGYTIYF. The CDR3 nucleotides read TGTGCCAGCAGGAGTCCCGCAGGATACACCATATATTTT.

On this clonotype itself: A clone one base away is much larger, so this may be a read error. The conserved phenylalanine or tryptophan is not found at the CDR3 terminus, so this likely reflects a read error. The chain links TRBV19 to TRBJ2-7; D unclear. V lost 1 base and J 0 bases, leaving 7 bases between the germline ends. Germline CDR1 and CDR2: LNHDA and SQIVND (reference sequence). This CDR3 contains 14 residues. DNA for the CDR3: TGTGCCAGTAGTATAGTGGGCAACTCCTACGAGCAGTACCTC. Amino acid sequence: CASSIVGNSYEQYL.

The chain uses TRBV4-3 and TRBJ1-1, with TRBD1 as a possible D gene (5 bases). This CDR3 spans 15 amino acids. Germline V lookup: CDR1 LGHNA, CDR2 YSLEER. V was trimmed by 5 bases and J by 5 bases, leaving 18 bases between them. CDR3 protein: CASSRAGLGGTEAFF. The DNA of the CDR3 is TGCGCCAGCAGCAGGGCGGGGCTTGGGGGTACTGAAGCTTTCTTT.

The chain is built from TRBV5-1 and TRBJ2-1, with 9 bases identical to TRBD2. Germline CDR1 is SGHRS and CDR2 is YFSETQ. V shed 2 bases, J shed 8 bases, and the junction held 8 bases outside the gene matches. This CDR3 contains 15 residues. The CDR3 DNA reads TGCGCCAGCAGCTTTGATAGCGGGAGAAGAGATGAGCAGTTCTTC. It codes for CASSFDSGRRDEQFF.

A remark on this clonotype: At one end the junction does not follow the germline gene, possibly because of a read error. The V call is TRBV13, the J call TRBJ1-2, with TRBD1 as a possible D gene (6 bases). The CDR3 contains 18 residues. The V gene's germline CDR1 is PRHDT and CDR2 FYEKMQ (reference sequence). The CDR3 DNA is TGTGCCAGCAGCCTCTCTTTCCTGACAGGCTCAAGGAGCTATAGCTACACCTTC. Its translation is CASSLSFLTGSRSYSYTF.

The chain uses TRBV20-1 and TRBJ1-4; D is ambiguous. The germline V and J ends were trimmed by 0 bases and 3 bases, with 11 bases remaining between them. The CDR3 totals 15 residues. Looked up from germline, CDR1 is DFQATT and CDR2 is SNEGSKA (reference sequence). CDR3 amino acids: CSARDLAVSNEKLFF. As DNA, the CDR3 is TGCAGTGCTAGAGATCTGGCCGTATCTAATGAAAAACTGTTTTTT.

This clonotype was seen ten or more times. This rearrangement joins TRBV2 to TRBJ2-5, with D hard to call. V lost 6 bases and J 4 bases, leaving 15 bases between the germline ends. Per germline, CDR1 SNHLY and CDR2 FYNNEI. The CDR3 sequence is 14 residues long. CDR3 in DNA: TGTGCCAGCAGGGAAACGGCCCTCGGAGAGACCCAGTACTTC. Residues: CASRETALGETQYF.

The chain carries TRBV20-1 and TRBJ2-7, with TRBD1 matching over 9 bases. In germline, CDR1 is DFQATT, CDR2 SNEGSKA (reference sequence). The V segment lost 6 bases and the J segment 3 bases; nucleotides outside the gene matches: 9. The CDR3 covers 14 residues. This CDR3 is CSAELSGQGYEQYF. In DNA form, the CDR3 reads TGCAGTGCCGAACTATCGGGACAGGGCTACGAGCAGTACTTC.

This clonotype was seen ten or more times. CDR3 in amino acids: CASSYQVATGGELFF. In DNA, the CDR3 is TGTGCCAGCAGTTACCAGGTTGCGACCGGCGGGGAGCTGTTTTTT. The gene calls are TRBV6-6 and TRBJ2-2; D unresolved. V shed 2 bases and J shed 7 bases, with 14 bases lying between them. The germline V gene encodes CDR1 MNHNY and CDR2 SVGAGI (reference sequence). There are 15 residues in the CDR3.

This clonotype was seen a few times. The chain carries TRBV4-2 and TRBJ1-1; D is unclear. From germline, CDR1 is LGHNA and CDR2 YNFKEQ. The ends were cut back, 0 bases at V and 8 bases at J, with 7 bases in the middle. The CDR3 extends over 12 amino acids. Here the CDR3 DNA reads TGTGCCAGCAGCCAAGAACCCCCCGAAGCTTTCTTT. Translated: CASSQEPPEAFF.

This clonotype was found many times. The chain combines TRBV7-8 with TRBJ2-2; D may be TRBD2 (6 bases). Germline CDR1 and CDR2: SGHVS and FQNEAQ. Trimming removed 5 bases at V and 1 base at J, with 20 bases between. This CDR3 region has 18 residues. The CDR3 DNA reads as TGTGCCAGCAGCCGCGGTAGTGTGGCGGGACTGAACACCGGGGAGCTGTTTTTT. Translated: CASSRGSVAGLNTGELFF.

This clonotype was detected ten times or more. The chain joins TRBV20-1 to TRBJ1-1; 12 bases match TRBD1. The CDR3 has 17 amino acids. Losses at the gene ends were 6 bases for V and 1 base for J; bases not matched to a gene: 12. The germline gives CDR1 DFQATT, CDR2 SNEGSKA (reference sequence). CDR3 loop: CSAPKGQGAWSNTEAFF. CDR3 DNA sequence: TGCAGTGCCCCCAAGGGACAGGGGGCTTGGTCGAACACTGAAGCTTTCTTT.

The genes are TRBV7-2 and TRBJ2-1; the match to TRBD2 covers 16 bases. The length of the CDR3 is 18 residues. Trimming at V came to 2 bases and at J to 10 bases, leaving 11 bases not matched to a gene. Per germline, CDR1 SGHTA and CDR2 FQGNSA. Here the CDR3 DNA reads TGTGCCAGCAGCTTATGGTTTGGGACTAGCGGGGGGGTCGGCGAGCAGTTCTTC. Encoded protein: CASSLWFGTSGGVGEQFF.

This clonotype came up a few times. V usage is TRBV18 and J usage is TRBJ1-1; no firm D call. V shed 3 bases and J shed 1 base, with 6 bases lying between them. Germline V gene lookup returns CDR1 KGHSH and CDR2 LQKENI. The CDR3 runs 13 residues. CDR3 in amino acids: CASSPVPNTEAFF. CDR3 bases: TGTGCCAGCTCACCGGTCCCGAACACTGAAGCTTTCTTT.

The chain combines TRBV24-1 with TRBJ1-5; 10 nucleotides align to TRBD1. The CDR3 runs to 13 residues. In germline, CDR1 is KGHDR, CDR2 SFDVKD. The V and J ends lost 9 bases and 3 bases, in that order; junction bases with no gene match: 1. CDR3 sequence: CATGTGVNQPQHF. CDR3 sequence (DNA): TGTGCCACCGGGACAGGGGTCAATCAGCCCCAGCATTTT.

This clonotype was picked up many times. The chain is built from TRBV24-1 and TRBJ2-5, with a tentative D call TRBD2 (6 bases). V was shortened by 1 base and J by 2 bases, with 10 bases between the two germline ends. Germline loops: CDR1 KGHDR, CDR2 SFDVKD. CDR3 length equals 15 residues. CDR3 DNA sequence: TGTGCCACCAGTGATTTAGTGGGACTGCAAGAGACCCAGTACTTC. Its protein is CATSDLVGLQETQYF.

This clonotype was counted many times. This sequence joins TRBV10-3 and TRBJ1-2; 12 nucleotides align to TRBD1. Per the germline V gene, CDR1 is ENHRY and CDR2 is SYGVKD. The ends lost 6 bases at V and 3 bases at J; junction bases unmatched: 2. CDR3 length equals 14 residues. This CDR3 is CAIRGQGADYGYTF. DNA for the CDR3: TGTGCCATCAGGGGACAGGGGGCGGACTATGGCTACACCTTC.